The clone carrying this T cell receptor beta chain showed up just once. Its antigen remains unidentified. Each TCR beta library was made by quantitative 5'-RACE that incorporated molecular barcodes. A single record per CDR3 protein comes from TCRdb applying MiXCR to the 5' RACE reads. The sample lists over 200,000 distinct CDR3 sequences, around 20% seen once, with roughly 43% in the top ten. In germline, CDR1 is LGHDT, CDR2 YNNKEL (reference sequence). This CDR3 region has 14 residues. Between the trimmed V and J ends, which lost 3 bases and 0 bases, there was a span of 8 bases. This sample was included in a study of CD8 T cells in ankylosing spondylitis. Study-wide findings and caveats: One TCR beta motif, made up of roughly 8 highly homologous variants, appeared characteristic of ankylosing spondylitis blood. Disease-linked clones reportedly concentrated significantly in matched ankylosing spondylitis synovial fluid. Disease-linked clones, CD8+, were relatively rare in peripheral blood.

Sequencing was performed on blood, either unsorted or a sorted T cell fraction (not recorded which). The source is a male donor with ankylosing spondylitis. The rearrangement links TRBV3-1 to TRBJ1-1; no reliable D call. The CDR3 loop reads CASSHRAMNTEAFF. CDR3 sequence (DNA): TGTGCCAGCAGCCACCGAGCTATGAACACTGAAGCTTTCTTT.